This TCR beta chain was recorded in a study of PD-L1 blockade in urothelial cancer. Study context: Intravenous atezolizumab, 1,200 mg every 3 weeks, was begun by patients around 2014. Median T cell yield per blood sample was 110,000 to 150,000 cells.

Repertoires were generated with immunoSEQ multiplex PCR, while TCRdb's copy carries only in-frame clones and drops some. There are about 84,000 clones in the sample; about 81% occur only once, and over 7.5% lies in the top ten. This material consisted of PBMCs, taken around atezolizumab (anti-PD-L1) treatment. The clonotype comes from a man aged 65 to 79 with urothelial cancer.

CDR3 nucleotides: TGTGCCAGCAGCTTTAGGTCGGGACAGGGTTCAGATACGCAGTATTTT. This codes for CASSFRSGQGSDTQYF. The chain recombines TRBV7-2 with TRBJ2-3; 9 bases agree with TRBD1. Trimming cost V 3 bases and J 4 bases; bases outside gene matches: 8. Germline loops: CDR1 SGHTA, CDR2 FQGNSA. The CDR3 covers 16 residues.